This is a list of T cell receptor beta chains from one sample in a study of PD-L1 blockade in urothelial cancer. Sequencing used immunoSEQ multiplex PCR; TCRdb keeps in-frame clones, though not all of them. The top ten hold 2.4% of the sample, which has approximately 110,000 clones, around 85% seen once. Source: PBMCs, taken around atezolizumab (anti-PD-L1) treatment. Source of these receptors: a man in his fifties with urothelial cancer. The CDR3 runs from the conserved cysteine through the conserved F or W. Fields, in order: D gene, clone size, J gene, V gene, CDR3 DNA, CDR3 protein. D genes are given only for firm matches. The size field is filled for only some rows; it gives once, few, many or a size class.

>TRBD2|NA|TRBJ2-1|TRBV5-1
TGCGCCAGCCGACTAGCGGGAGTTTATGAGCAGTTCTTC
CASRLAGVYEQFF
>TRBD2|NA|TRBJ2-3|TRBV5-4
TGTGCCAGCAGCCCGAATTTACTAGCGGGATACACAGATACGCAGTATTTT
CASSPNLLAGYTDTQYF
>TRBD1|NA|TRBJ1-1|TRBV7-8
TGTGCCAGCAGCTACAGGCCCCCGACAGGGGGCCGAACTGAAGCTTTCTTT
CASSYRPPTGGRTEAFF
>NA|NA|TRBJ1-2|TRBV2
TGTGCCAGCAGTGAAGGCAGGGCGCGGGGCGGCTACACCTTC
CASSEGRARGGYTF
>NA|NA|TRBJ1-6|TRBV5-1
TGCGCCAGCAGCTTGGATTCCCAGGGGAACTCCTATAATTCACCCCTCCACTTT
CASSLDSQGNSYNSPLHF
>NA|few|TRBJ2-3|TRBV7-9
TGTGCCAGCAGCTCAAGGGGTCCAGATACGCAGTATTTT
CASSSRGPDTQYF
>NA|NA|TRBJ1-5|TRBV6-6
TGTGCCAGCAGGGAAAGGGGAAATCAGCCCCAGCATTTT
CASRERGNQPQHF
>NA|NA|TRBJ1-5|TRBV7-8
TGTGCCAGCAGCTTAGGTCAGGGTCAGCCCCAGCATTTT
CASSLGQGQPQHF
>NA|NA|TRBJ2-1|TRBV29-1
TGCAGCGTTTCATTCGGAACAGGGATGACCCATGAGCAGTTCTTC
CSVSFGTGMTHEQFF
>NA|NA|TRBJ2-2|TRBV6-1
TGTGCCAGCAAGACACCTTTCACCGGGGAGCTGTTTTTT
CASKTPFTGELFF
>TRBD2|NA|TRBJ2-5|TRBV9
TGTGCCAGCACCCGGGGACTAGCGGCCCTAGAGACCCAGTACTTC
CASTRGLAALETQYF
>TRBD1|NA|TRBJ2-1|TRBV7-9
TGTGCCAGCAGCTTAGGGACAGGTTGGGATGAGCAGTTCTTC
CASSLGTGWDEQFF
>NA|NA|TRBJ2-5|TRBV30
TGTGCCTGGAGTGCGACTCTTGCGGAGACCCAGTACTTC
CAWSATLAETQYF
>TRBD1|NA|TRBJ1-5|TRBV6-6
TGTGCCAGCAGTGACAGGGCTTTCGATCAGCCCCAGCATTTT
CASSDRAFDQPQHF
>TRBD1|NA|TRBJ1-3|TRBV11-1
TGTGCCAGCAGAACCCGGGACAGGGGATCTGGAAACACCATATATTTT
CASRTRDRGSGNTIYF
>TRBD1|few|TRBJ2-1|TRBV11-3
TGTGCCAGCAGCGCATACAGGGGTGGTGAGCAGTTCTTC
CASSAYRGGEQFF
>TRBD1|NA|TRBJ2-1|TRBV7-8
TGTGCCAGCAGAGAGGGCAGGGGGCTTTACAATGAGCAGTTCTTC
CASREGRGLYNEQFF
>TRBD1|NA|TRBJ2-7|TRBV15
TGTGCCACCAGCCGGGACAGGAGCTCCTACGAGCAGTACTTC
CATSRDRSSYEQYF
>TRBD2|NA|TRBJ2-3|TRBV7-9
TGTGCCGGCCGGACTAGCGGGAGGGCAACAGATACGCAGTATTTT
CAGRTSGRATDTQYF
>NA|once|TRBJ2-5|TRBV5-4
TGTGCCAGCAGCCATCAAGAGACCCAGTACTTC
CASSHQETQYF
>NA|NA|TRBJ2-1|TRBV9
TGTGCCAGCAGCGTAAGGGGGGACTACTATGATGAGCAGTTCTTC
CASSVRGDYYDEQFF
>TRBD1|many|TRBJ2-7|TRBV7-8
TGTGCCAGCAGCCAATTACAGGGGGCCTACGAGCAGTACTTC
CASSQLQGAYEQYF
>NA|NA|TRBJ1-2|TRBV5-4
TGTGCCAGCAGCTTGGGAGGAGACTATGGCTACACCTTC
CASSLGGDYGYTF
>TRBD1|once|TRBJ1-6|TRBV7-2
TGTGCCAGCAGCTCGGGACAGGGCGGTTCACCCCTCCACTTT
CASSSGQGGSPLHF
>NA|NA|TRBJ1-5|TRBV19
TGTGCCAGTAGTGATCGCGGGGGGTGGCCCCAGCATTTT
CASSDRGGWPQHF
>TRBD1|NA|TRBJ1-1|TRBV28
TGTGCCAGCAGTCCAACTCAGGGGGCTATGAACACTGAAGCTTTCTTT
CASSPTQGAMNTEAFF
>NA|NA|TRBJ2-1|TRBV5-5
TGTGCCAGCAGTACTAGGGTAGACCCCTACAATGAGCAGTTCTTC
CASSTRVDPYNEQFF
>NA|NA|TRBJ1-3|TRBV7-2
TGTGCCAGCAGCAAGGGAGGAGGAGCCGGAAACACCATATATTTT
CASSKGGGAGNTIYF
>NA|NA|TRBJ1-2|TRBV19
TGTGCCACCACCCGGGCGGGGTCTGTCTATGGCTACACCTTC
CATTRAGSVYGYTF
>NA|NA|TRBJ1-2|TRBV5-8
TGTGCCAGCAGGGTAGTCCCCTATGGCTACACCTTC
CASRVVPYGYTF
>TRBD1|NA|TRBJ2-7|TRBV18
TGTGCCAGCTCACCGAACGGACAGGGGGCCGACGAGCAGTACTTC
CASSPNGQGADEQYF
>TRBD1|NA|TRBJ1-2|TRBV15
TGTGCCACCAGCAGCTTATACAGGGGGCCTACCTATGGCTACACCTTC
CATSSLYRGPTYGYTF
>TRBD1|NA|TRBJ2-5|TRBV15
TGTGCCACCAGCCGAGCCTCGACAGGGGGCACGGACCAGTACTTC
CATSRASTGGTDQYF
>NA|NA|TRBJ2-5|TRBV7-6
TGTGCCAGCAGCTTAGCCCAGACTAGTAGGGAGACCCAGTACTTC
CASSLAQTSRETQYF
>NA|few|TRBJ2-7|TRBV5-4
TGTGCCAGCAGCCCGAAACAGGGAATGGGGACCTACGAGCAGTACTTC
CASSPKQGMGTYEQYF
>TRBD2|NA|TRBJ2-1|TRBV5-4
TGTGCCAGCAGCTTACGGCTAGCGGGCGGGAATGAGCAGTTCTTC
CASSLRLAGGNEQFF
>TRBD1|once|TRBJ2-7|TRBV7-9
TGTGCCAGCCAGGACAGGGGCCTGGACTACGAGCAGTACTTC
CASQDRGLDYEQYF
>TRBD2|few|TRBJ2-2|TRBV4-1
TGCGCCAGCAGCCAGGGGGGACTAGCGGGAGTCGGAACCGGGGAGCTGTTTTTT
CASSQGGLAGVGTGELFF